The source of this TCR beta chain is a study of lymphopenia after photon versus proton radiotherapy. Concerning this clone itself: Its antigen is unknown.

V lost 7 bases and J lost 1, with 9 bases in between. This CDR3 spans 14 amino acids. Germline V lookup: CDR1 SGDLS, CDR2 YYNGEE. Study-level points and caveats: Oligoclonal CD8+ Temra expansion after nadir drove photon patients' diversity drop. Better survival with proton therapy was suggested as possible, not demonstrated.

This table comes from immunoSEQ multiplex PCR, and its TCRdb copy is limited to in-frame clones, with some not included. Of about 39,000 clones listed, approximately 90% are singletons. The receptor was isolated from a man between 60 and 75 years old with cholangiocarcinoma. Sample: peripheral blood, taken from a patient treated with photon-based radiotherapy. The genes are TRBV9 and TRBJ2-6, with D possibly being TRBD1 (5 bases). This CDR3 reads CASGQGSGANVLTF. The CDR3 coding sequence is TGTGCCAGCGGGCAGGGTTCTGGGGCCAACGTCCTGACTTTC. Variable domain in full (rest from reference TRBV9 and TRBJ2-6): DSGVTQTPKHLITATGQRVTLRCSPRSGDLSVYWYQQSLDQGLQFLIQYYNGEERAKGNILERFSAQQFPDLHSELNLSSLELGDSALYFCASGQGSGANVLTFGAGSRLTVL.